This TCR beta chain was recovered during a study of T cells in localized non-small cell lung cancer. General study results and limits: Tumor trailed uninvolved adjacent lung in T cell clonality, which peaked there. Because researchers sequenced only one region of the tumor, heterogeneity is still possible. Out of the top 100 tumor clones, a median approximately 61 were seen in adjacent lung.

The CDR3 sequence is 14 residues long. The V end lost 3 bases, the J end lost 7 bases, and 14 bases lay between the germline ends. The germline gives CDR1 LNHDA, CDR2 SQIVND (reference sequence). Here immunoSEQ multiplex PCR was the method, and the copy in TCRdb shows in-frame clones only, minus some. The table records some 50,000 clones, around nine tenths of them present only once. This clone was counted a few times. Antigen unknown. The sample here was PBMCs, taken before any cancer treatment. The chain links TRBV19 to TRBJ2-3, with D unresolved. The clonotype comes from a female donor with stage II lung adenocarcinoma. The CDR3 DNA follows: TGTGCCAGTAGTATTGAACATGGTATAAATACGCAGTATTTT. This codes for CASSIEHGINTQYF.